Sequencing of this T cell receptor beta chain was carried out in a study of cytomegalovirus exposure and HLA in healthy donors (TCRdb year 2017). About the full investigation: An earlier analysis of a few hundred of the donors reported about 280 Gb of sequence data and 95 million to 140 million unique TCR beta sequences obtained from some 170 million T cells. About 300 gigabases of sequencing data and approximately 84 million unique TCR sequences were included in an early release covering 500 to 750 HLA-typed donors. Among the roughly 380 genotyped donors, more than 70% belonged to the genetic ancestry cluster associated with self-reported Caucasian donors. The study aimed to test whether cataloging public T cell receptors could reveal signatures of past pathogen exposure. The T cell repertoires of 666 subjects were profiled by immunosequencing and related to cytomegalovirus serostatus. Besides the first cohort of 500 to 700 subjects, a separate validation cohort made up of 90 to 150 different subjects was used. To predict cytomegalovirus infection status, the study combined high-throughput TCR immunosequencing, statistical association of individual TCRs with disease status, and machine learning. A later analysis re-examined previously published TCR beta repertoires from over 500 donors and added high-resolution HLA genotyping to investigate patterns of TCR occurrence. The later analysis used no new phenotypic data to find candidate immune exposures, relying instead on TCR beta sequences and their occurrence across donors. To decide whether each TCR beta V gene segment behaved as functional or pseudogenic, an earlier analysis of fewer than 750 of the donors relied on high-throughput TCR beta sequencing. Donor age, sex, ethnicity and CMV serostatus were compiled together with the repertoire data. Genome-wide SNP genotypes for about three fifths of the roughly 670 donors were used in a later genetic analysis, which treated that subset as a discovery cohort. Every repertoire in the discovery cohort had been generated on one and the same sequencing platform. HLA typing covered class I and class II loci at four-digit resolution. The number of typed donors differed by locus: roughly 620-640 for A, B, C, DRB1 and DQB1; 500 to 550 for DQA1; around 580 for DPA1; and roughly 470 for DPB1. Because of strong linkage in the cohort, roughly five DR-DQ haplotypes were treated as single units for association and clustering. Among roughly 400 genotyped donors of the cohort, an average of roughly 230,000 unique TCR beta nucleotide sequences was sequenced per donor, of which roughly 17% were non-productive.

Libraries were built with the immunoSEQ multiplex PCR assay. For the multiplex PCR, a mixture combining 60 forward primers for TCR Vbeta segments and 13 reverse primers for TCR Jbeta segments was used. Amplification of the CDR3 region of rearranged TCR beta genes was performed with a multiplex PCR assay on genomic DNA. The amplified TCR beta libraries were sequenced on the Illumina HiSeq System as 87-base-pair reads. The study's own analysis went as follows. A later analysis tallied 75 million to 95 million unique TCR beta chains across the 550 to 850 repertoires, and approximately 12 million of those chains were shared by two or more donors. Raw reads were error-corrected and collapsed into unique sequences with a nearest-neighbor algorithm that merged closely related sequences to remove PCR and sequencing errors. To assign V, D and J gene segments, CDR3 sequences were aligned to IMGT reference sequences. For a sequence to be retained, at least a six-nucleotide match to both a V gene segment and a J gene segment was required. Rearrangements were classified as productive when the CDR3 lacked stop codons and remained in frame with V and J, and all other rearrangements were classified as non-productive. Following IMGT convention, CDR3 was defined as the stretch from the second conserved V-encoded cysteine up to the conserved J-encoded phenylalanine. In an earlier analysis of more than 550 of the donors, sequences lacking an unambiguous match to a single V gene segment were excluded. In an earlier analysis of about 590 of the donors, a V segment was called functional when productive rearrangements were above 56.7%, and segregating when the standard deviation between donors exceeded 5%. To diagnose cytomegalovirus status from the catalog of TCR beta chain sequences, a statistical classification framework was built. In a later analysis, TCR nucleotide sequences were compared against IMGT/GENE-DB human TR gene sequences so that V and J genes could be assigned. The TCRdist pipeline was used in a later analysis to assign CDR3 sequences and most-parsimonious VDJ recombination scenarios. In a later analysis, each TCR beta chain was defined by its CDR3 amino acid sequence together with its V-gene family, and reads lacking a unique V-gene family were excluded. In a later analysis, around 650 highly shared, low-generation-probability nucleotide sequences were removed to address suspected cross-contamination and a sequencing artifact. In a later analysis, a clonal expansion index was calculated for each public chain from normalized within-repertoire ranks of inferred template counts. In a later analysis, generation probabilities were computed using a VDJ recombination model fitted to out-of-frame rearrangements, and the results were checked against IGoR. In a later analysis, TCR-TCR, TCR-HLA and TCR-CMV co-occurrence was scored with hypergeometric tests, and a repertoire-size bias correction was applied to TCR pairs. In a later analysis, false discovery rates were estimated by permuting HLA or CMV assignments 20 times. A later analysis grouped co-occurring TCRs with DBSCAN, adding TCRdist sequence similarity when clustering within HLA-allele-positive subsets. Co-occurrence clustering excluded repertoires with fewer than 30,000 or more than 120,000 public chains, plus five with anomalous nucleotide sharing. TCRdb limited this immuneACCESS table to in-frame rearrangements with V and J called. A share of clones is missing; checked studies link under half to unresolved V genes, and the rest is unexplained. V, J and clone size are those of that table, while D and trimming were read from the DNA. This sample has roughly 190,000 clones in its table, and around 85% of those were observed once. Of the sample, roughly 6.7% is held by the ten largest clones.

Note on this clone: Its antigen is not yet known. No much larger clonotype is one base removed from it; base qualities were not supplied.

The CDR3 contains 14 residues, cysteine and phenylalanine counted. Only the CDR3 region is kept as DNA, spanning 42 bases read in frame from base 1. V is reduced by 4 bases and J by 5 bases, leaving a spacing of 9 bases between them. CDR1 MNHNS and CDR2 SASEGT are derived from the germline V gene. The cohort was made up of approximately 670 healthy bone marrow donors. At the time of sampling, all cohort members were nominally healthy, though unrecorded immune exposures were likely present. The donor was CMV seropositive and was included in the group of 250 to 350 seropositive cohort members. A peripheral blood sample was provided by each donor, and peripheral blood mononuclear cells were used for TCR beta sequencing. The Qiagen DNeasy Blood Extraction Kit was used to extract genomic DNA from the blood cell samples. The study at large found these results: In the study, around 150 TCR beta chains were listed as associated with cytomegalovirus. Because HLA typing was unavailable for some donors at each locus, only the typed subset was used in association tests. This cohort had only TCR beta chains sequenced, and the lack of alpha or paired-chain data limited which features could be detected. Most TCR sequences were seen in very few donors, while some public TCRs were found in many individuals. Because the 87-base-pair reads could not distinguish some IMGT-functional V segments, including TRBV6-2 and TRBV6-3, those segments were excluded. Compared with equally common non-associated chains, HLA-associated TCR beta chains in a later analysis were more clonally expanded and had lower generation probabilities. Correlated functional status among segregating V segments might be attributable to linkage disequilibrium, but an unknown experimental factor could not be ruled out. Strong co-occurrence of HLA alleles, especially DR and DQ, made assigning TCR associations to individual alleles difficult. In a later analysis, most CMV-associated TCR beta chains were found to appear HLA-restricted, with HLA associations seemingly driven largely by CMV exposure. A later analysis found that TCR association rates varied across HLA loci, with DRB1 alleles showing the most associated TCRs and HLA-C alleles the fewest. Because counts were too low, roughly 16 rarely observed V segments, including chromosome 9 orphons, were excluded from the earlier analysis of roughly 580 of the donors. In a later analysis, several top co-occurrence clusters were reported to appear linked to parvovirus B19, influenza, CMV and Epstein-Barr virus. According to a later genetic analysis, donors in an Asian-associated ancestry cluster had fewer N-insertions in productive TCRs than the roughly 660-donor mean. Sequencing depth was assumed to be roughly uniform across donors in the presence/absence analyses, though that assumption may not hold. According to the authors, the approach could potentially be generalized to other disease states and immunological phenotypes. In an earlier analysis of roughly 500 of the donors, most TCR beta V segments appeared in productive rearrangements about 90% or about 30% of the time, broadly matching IMGT annotations. In a later analysis, 16,951 TCR beta sequences were associated with specific HLA alleles at a false discovery rate of 0.05. A cluster of highly shared sequence variants was judged likely to represent a technical artifact of the sequencing pipeline. Three of the identified cytomegalovirus-associated TCR beta chains were confirmed in vitro to be specific for cytomegalovirus antigens. A further reported finding was that TCR beta sequences accurately predicted the HLA-A and HLA-B alleles for most subjects in the first cohort. The classifier was reported to diagnose cytomegalovirus status with high specificity and sensitivity in both the original cohort and the validation cohort. In a later genetic analysis, a missense DCLRE1C variant was associated with V-gene and J-gene trimming of TCR beta chains, and the association was replicated in an independent cohort. For the cohort, immune exposure information was limited to CMV serostatus.

The sequence came from a man aged 40-49 years in good health and CMV-seropositive. This chain joins TRBV6-1 to TRBJ1-6, with a tentative D gene TRBD1 over 5 matching bases. Sequenced: PBMCs. CDR3 loop: CASSVATDNSPLHF. The nucleotide sequence reads TGTGCCAGCAGTGTGGCGACAGATAATTCACCCCTCCACTTT.